This T cell receptor beta chain was obtained from a study of low-dose radiotherapy and immunotherapy resistance in tumors (dated by TCRdb to between 2021 and 2022). The study in broad terms: In Cohort 1, each fraction delivered 0.5 Gy every 2 weeks, and the prescribed total PTV dose was 6.5 Gy. Starting on cycle 1 day 1, patients took 300 mg of aspirin by mouth once a day for four cycles. For Cohort 2, the dose was 1 Gy per fraction given every two weeks, adding up to 13 Gy in total across 26 weeks. No randomization into treatment groups was done for the people taking part in the trial. Cyclophosphamide 200 mg/m2 was given intravenously every two weeks, one day before each radiation and immunotherapy administration. Nivolumab and ipilimumab were both given intravenously, with nivolumab at a 240 mg flat dose every two weeks and ipilimumab at 1 mg/kg every six weeks. Eight patients were included in the translational analysis, namely three from the first dose cohort plus the first five from the second dose cohort.

As regards this clonotype: There is no known antigen for this receptor. There are no base qualities to consult, and no much larger clone falls within one base.

The CDR3 runs 14 amino acids, cysteine and phenylalanine included. Only the CDR3 DNA stays, 42 bases, in frame from base 1. The germline V gene provides CDR1 LGHNA and CDR2 YNFKEQ. V is pruned by 2 bases and J by 5 bases, leaving 6 bases of the junction without a gene match. Donors were enrolled in RACIN, a single-arm phase I dose-escalation trial in which nivolumab, ipilimumab, aspirin, low-dose cyclophosphamide and low-dose radiotherapy were combined. To be eligible, a patient needed to have an advanced solid tumor that was TIL-negative. First-strand cDNA was synthesized with Superscript III and a set of TRAV- and TRBV-specific primers, covering both TCRalpha and TCRbeta chains. TCRs were amplified for 20 to 25 PCR cycles with Phusion, using a constant-region primer paired with the adapter attached to the V primers. The MessageAmp II aRNA Amplification Kit was used to amplify the isolated mRNA, with in vitro transcription run for 16 hours at 37 degrees C. mRNA for TCR sequencing was isolated with the Dynabeads mRNA DIRECT Purification Kit. Indexed Illumina adapters were added in a second 25-cycle Phusion PCR, and the resulting products were purified with AMPure XP beads. As for the authors' bioinformatics: Using custom Perl scripts, TCR sequences that encoded the same protein were pooled, out-of-frame sequences were dropped, and the abundance of each clonotype was calculated. Any TCR sequence supported by only a single read was excluded from analysis. Repertoire metrics included Shannon entropy, Gini index, clonality, richness, and frequency of TCRs shared between repertoires. TCRdb ran its own pipeline on the public reads, namely fastp trimming at Q25 and MiXCR clone calling, and kept in-frame beta chains. Every entry covers one CDR3 protein and lists the most common genes and DNA from its rows. It is TCRdb's table, rather than the study itself, that gives the V and J calls and clone size. The sample table contains about 7,300 distinct CDR3 sequences; only one count was recorded for roughly 82% of them. About 6% of the sample is held by the ten biggest clonotypes.

The chain uses TRBV4-2 and TRBJ2-7; 7 central nucleotides agree with TRBD1. This sequence originates from a human donor with advanced metastatic prostate, ovarian, gallbladder or colorectal cancer (not recorded which). This table probably holds off-target reads from a library built for another chain. This receptor has the CDR3 CASSQTRQGNEQYF. The DNA reads as follows: TGTGCCAGCAGCCAAACTCGACAGGGTAACGAGCAGTACTTC.